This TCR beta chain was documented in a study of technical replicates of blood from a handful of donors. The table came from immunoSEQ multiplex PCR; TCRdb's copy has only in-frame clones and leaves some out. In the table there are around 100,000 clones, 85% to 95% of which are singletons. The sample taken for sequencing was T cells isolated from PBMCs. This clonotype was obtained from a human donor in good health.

The DNA for the CDR3 is TGTGCCAGCAGCTTAGCCGGGTTCCAAGAGACCCAGTACTTC. Protein sequence: CASSLAGFQETQYF. The chain carries TRBV11-2 and TRBJ2-5, with unresolved D. V lost 1 base to trimming and J lost 1 base, with 7 bases between them. The CDR3 totals 14 residues. CDR1 is SGHAT, CDR2 FQNNGV, per germline. Based on the CDR3 plus reference TRBV11-2 and TRBJ2-5, the full variable domain is EAGVAQSPRYKIIEKRQSVAFWCNPISGHATLYWYQQILGQGPKLLIQFQNNGVVDDSQLPKDRFSAERLKGVDSTLKIQPAKLEDSAVYLCASSLAGFQETQYFGPGTRLLVL.